The source of this T cell receptor (beta chain) is a study of cytomegalovirus exposure and HLA in healthy donors. Vbeta (60) and Jbeta (13) primers were used in the PCR. Repertoires were generated with immunoSEQ multiplex PCR, while TCRdb's copy carries only in-frame clones and drops some. The repertoire table contains about 72,000 clones. The receptor was derived from a middle-aged man in good health and CMV-seropositive. The source material was PBMCs.

The CDR3 DNA sequence: TGTGCCAGCAGCCTCCCTTGGGCAGGCACGAACACCGGGGAGCTGTTTTTT. Its protein product is CASSLPWAGTNTGELFF. The chain combines TRBV14 with TRBJ2-2, with D unresolved. Germline V gives CDR1 SGHDN, CDR2 FVKESK. V was pared by 4 bases and J by 0 bases, with 15 bases between. CDR3 length: 17 amino acids.